What follows are 24 T cell receptor beta chains derived from one specimen sequenced in a study of blood T cells in healthy people across ages (dated by TCRdb to about 2015). Library generation was performed with 5' RACE. The sample was run on an Illumina HiSeq 2500. A second PCR of roughly 7 to 11 cycles was run with a J-beta primer mix and a sample-barcoded 5' primer. The public sequencing data were trimmed at Q25 with fastp and processed into clonotypes with MiXCR by TCRdb, which kept only in-frame beta chains. For every CDR3 protein sequence, its rows merge into one entry that carries the most common genes and DNA. A total of around 580,000 distinct CDR3 sequences appear in this sample, under 55% of them only once. The top ten constitute about 22% of the sample. Sample: blood. These receptors were collected from an elderly man in good health.

This clonotype was seen only a few times. The V gene is TRBV7-8, the J gene TRBJ2-5; a weak D match, TRBD1 (6 bases). The V gene's germline CDR1 is SGHVS and CDR2 FQNEAQ. Trimming took off 5 bases at V and 5 bases at J, with 18 bases between the two ends. This CDR3 spans 15 amino acids. CDR3 residues: CASSQTREGEETQYF. The CDR3 region has the DNA TGTGCCAGCAGCCAAACCCGAGAGGGGGAGGAGACCCAGTACTTC.

The V and J genes are TRBV7-2 and TRBJ2-7; 7 positions agree with TRBD1. Looked up from germline, CDR1 is SGHTA and CDR2 is FQGNSA. The CDR3 runs 14 residues. The trim removed 5 bases at V and 2 bases at J, leaving 6 bases unmatched. The CDR3 protein is CASSGRQGPYEQYF. As DNA, the CDR3 is TGTGCCAGCAGCGGACGACAGGGACCCTACGAGCAGTACTTC.

The CDR3 DNA is TGTGCCAGCAGTGGTTGGGGACAGGGTCGTGAGCAGTTCTTC. This sequence encodes CASSGWGQGREQFF. This chain joins TRBV27 and TRBJ2-1, with 9 positions matching TRBD1. Germline V lookup: CDR1 MNHEY, CDR2 SMNVEV (reference sequence). There are 14 residues in the CDR3. After removal of 5 bases from V and 9 bases from J, the junction contained 8 bases not matched to a gene.

This chain joins TRBV20-1 and TRBJ1-5; D ambiguous. The CDR3 runs 13 residues. Germline loops: CDR1 DFQATT, CDR2 SNEGSKA (reference sequence). V lost 5 bases and J lost 0, with 8 bases in between. CDR3 bases: TGCAGTGCTGCAAGAAATAGCAATCAGCCCCAGCATTTT. This translates into CSAARNSNQPQHF.

The J gene is TRBJ2-3, the V gene TRBV9; possible D gene TRBD2, 6 bases. V was shortened by 0 bases and J by 1 base, with 9 bases between the two germline ends. The CDR3 has 15 amino acids. Germline V gene lookup returns CDR1 SGDLS and CDR2 YYNGEE. In DNA form, the CDR3 reads TGTGCCAGCAGCGTAGGGACGGGAGGCACAGATACGCAGTATTTT. Its protein product is CASSVGTGGTDTQYF.

This clonotype was picked up many times. The J gene is TRBJ1-1, the V gene TRBV6-5; no clear D. Deletions cut 6 bases from V and 1 base from J, with 6 bases between. The V gene's germline CDR1 is MNHEY and CDR2 SVGAGI. This CDR3 comprises 12 residues. The DNA of the CDR3 is TGTGCCAGCAGCCGCCGGAACACTGAAGCTTTCTTT. This encodes CASSRRNTEAFF.

The chain combines TRBV4-3 with TRBJ2-7, with 9 bases lining up with TRBD1. In germline, CDR1 is LGHNA, CDR2 YSLEER. Trimming took 0 bases from V and 6 from J; bases not matched to a gene: 12. CDR3 length equals 17 residues. The CDR3 DNA reads as TGCGCCAGCAGCCAAGAATTGCCTTTCGGACAGGGGAGCGAGCAGTACTTC. This sequence encodes CASSQELPFGQGSEQYF.

This clonotype was observed once. The CDR3 protein is CASKNFEGQPQHF. The CDR3 DNA follows: TGTGCCAGCAAAAATTTCGAGGGTCAGCCCCAGCATTTT. The chain has TRBV12-3 or TRBV12-4 and TRBJ1-5; D ambiguous. The CDR3 consists of 13 residues. The V end was cut by 7 bases, the J end by 6 bases, with 13 bases between.

This clonotype was recorded many times. The chain employs TRBV6-6 and TRBJ1-4; D is uncertain. V dropped 7 bases and J dropped 6 bases, with 15 bases sitting between them. The CDR3 runs 14 residues. Germline lookup yields CDR1 MNHNY and CDR2 SVGAGI (reference sequence). The CDR3 coding sequence is TGTGCCAGCACCCTTAGGCGGGCGGATGAAAAACTGTTTTTT. Translated: CASTLRRADEKLFF.

A word on this clonotype: At one end, the junction sequence differs from germline, possibly due to a read error. V gene TRBV15 combines with J gene TRBJ2-4; the D gene could be TRBD1 or TRBD2 (5 bases each). The J call may be wrong; the DNA end is better matched by TRBJ2-7. Germline loops: CDR1 LNHNV, CDR2 YYDKDF (reference sequence). The CDR3 loop spans 14 amino acids. CDR3 protein: CAISRRTNPYEQYF. The CDR3 bases are TGTGCCATCAGCAGGAGGACAAATCCCTACGAGCAGTACTTC.

The chain joins TRBV27 to TRBJ2-7, with D perhaps matching TRBD1 (5 bases). V lost 2 bases, J lost 3 bases, and 14 bases lay in between. Germline lookup yields CDR1 MNHEY and CDR2 SMNVEV (reference sequence). The CDR3 length is 15 residues. For the CDR3, the DNA is TGTGCCAGCAGTTTAACAGGCGGCAATGGCTACGAGCAGTACTTC. The encoded protein is CASSLTGGNGYEQYF.

The rearrangement joins TRBV5-1 to TRBJ1-5; D might be TRBD1 (6 bases). With 5 bases removed from V and 1 base from J, the gap between germline ends came to 13 bases. This CDR3 spans 15 amino acids. Germline V gives CDR1 SGHRS, CDR2 YFSETQ. The CDR3 DNA is TGCGCCAGCAGACCGACAGGCGAGAGCAATCAGCCCCAGCATTTT. Translated, it gives CASRPTGESNQPQHF.

Details on this clonotype: Possible read error: a much larger clone is one base away. The rearrangement uses TRBV29-1 and TRBJ2-6; no clear D gene. V shed 3 bases and J shed 3 bases, with 3 bases lying between them. Germline V CDR1 and CDR2: SQVTM, ANQGSEA. This CDR3 has 12 residues. CDR3 sequence reads: CSVEFGANVLTF. DNA of the CDR3: TGCAGCGTTGAGTTTGGGGCCAACGTCCTGACTTTC.

The J gene is TRBJ2-1, the V gene TRBV20-1; 7 positions match TRBD2. Trimming cost V 0 bases and J 7 bases; bases outside gene matches: 9. This CDR3 contains 15 residues. Germline V lookup: CDR1 DFQATT, CDR2 SNEGSKA (reference sequence). As DNA, the CDR3 is TGCAGTGCTAGAGATGGGCGGGGGTTTCAAAATGAGCAGTTCTTC. Translation gives CSARDGRGFQNEQFF.

The chain recombines TRBV28 with TRBJ2-1; 8 bases match TRBD2. CDR1 MDHEN and CDR2 SYDVKM come from the germline V gene. The junction had 9 bases not matched to a gene; V was cut back by 3 bases and J by 8 bases. CDR3 length: 15 residues. The CDR3 here is CASSLSGRANHEQFF. The CDR3 DNA reads TGTGCCAGCAGTTTGTCCGGGAGGGCCAATCATGAGCAGTTCTTC. Together with reference TRBV28 and TRBJ2-1, the CDR3 gives the full variable domain: DVKVTQSSRYLVKRTGEKVFLECVQDMDHENMFWYRQDPGLGLRLIYFSYDVKMKEKGDIPEGYSVSREKKERFSLILESASTNQTSMYLCASSLSGRANHEQFFGPGTRLTVL.

This clonotype turned up a few times. V gene TRBV5-1 combines with J gene TRBJ2-5; perhaps D is TRBD1 or TRBD2 (5 bases each). CDR3 size: 14 residues. Germline loops: CDR1 SGHRS, CDR2 YFSETQ. V was clipped by 0 bases and J by 5 bases, with 11 bases between them. As DNA, the CDR3 is TGCGCCAGCAGCTTGGGGCCAGGGAGTGAGACCCAGTACTTC. Translation: CASSLGPGSETQYF.

V and J are TRBV7-3 and TRBJ2-3; 9 bases are a match to TRBD2. Losses at the gene ends were 2 bases for V and 1 base for J; bases not matched to a gene: 10. The CDR3 runs to 18 residues. The germline V gene has CDR1 SGHTA and CDR2 FQGTGA. CDR3 DNA sequence: TGTGCCAGCAGCTTAGTCGGTAGCGGGGGTGGGGGCACAGATACGCAGTATTTT. This gives the protein CASSLVGSGGGGTDTQYF.

The chain has TRBV3-1 and TRBJ1-2, with D perhaps TRBD1 (6 bases). The germline V and J ends were trimmed by 0 bases and 4 bases, with 9 bases remaining between them. The CDR3 consists of 14 residues. Looked up from germline, CDR1 is LGHDT and CDR2 is YNNKEL (reference sequence). Written as DNA, the CDR3 is TGTGCCAGCAGCCAAGAGGGGGGCACCTATGGCTACACCTTC. Its translation is CASSQEGGTYGYTF. The full variable domain, completed using reference TRBV3-1 and TRBJ1-2, is DTAVSQTPKYLVTQMGNDKSIKCEQNLGHDTMYWYKQDSKKFLKIMFSYNNKELIINETVPNRFSPKSPDKAHLNLHINSLELGDSAVYFCASSQEGGTYGYTFGSGTRLTVV.

This clonotype has a count of ten or more. This chain connects TRBV6-6 to TRBJ2-2; D may match TRBD1 or TRBD2 (5 bases each). Between the trimmed V and J ends, which lost 8 bases and 7 bases, there was a span of 14 bases. This CDR3 comprises 13 residues. Germline V gene data show CDR1 as MNHNY and CDR2 as SVGAGI (reference sequence). CDR3 nucleotide sequence: TGTGCCAGCCACCGGGGACCGGGCGGGGAGCTGTTTTTT. Protein: CASHRGPGGELFF.

The gene calls are TRBV7-2 and TRBJ2-7, with 10 bases identical to TRBD1. The CDR3 spans 15 residues. V lost 6 bases to trimming and J lost 3 bases; unmatched junction nucleotides: 8. The V gene's germline CDR1 is SGHTA and CDR2 FQGNSA. CDR3 residues: CASSFPTGGNYEQYF. The CDR3 coding sequence is TGTGCCAGCAGTTTTCCGACAGGGGGCAACTACGAGCAGTACTTC.

The J gene is TRBJ2-3, the V gene TRBV20-1; perhaps TRBD2 as D (5 bases). The CDR3 has 14 residues. The germline V and J ends were trimmed by 0 bases and 2 bases, with 9 bases remaining between them. Germline CDR1 and CDR2: DFQATT and SNEGSKA (reference sequence). CDR3 sequence reads: CSARDGGITDTQYF. The DNA for the CDR3 is TGCAGTGCTAGAGACGGAGGTATCACAGATACGCAGTATTTT.

CDR3 nucleotide sequence: TGTGCCAGCAGTCTAGTAAGACTAGGGGACAATGAGCAGTACTTC. This encodes CASSLVRLGDNEQYF. The rearrangement uses TRBV7-9 and TRBJ2-7; either TRBD1 or TRBD2 may fit D (6 bases each). CDR1 and CDR2 from the germline V gene are SEHNR and FQNEAQ (reference sequence). The CDR3 is 15 amino acids. Between the trimmed V and J ends, which lost 6 bases and 7 bases, there was a span of 22 bases.

This clonotype was counted a few times. The chain's CDR3 is CASSPDLQDEQYF. The CDR3 DNA follows: TGTGCCAGCAGCCCCGACCTGCAAGACGAGCAGTACTTC. The V gene is TRBV9, the J gene TRBJ2-7, with unresolved D. Germline V gives CDR1 SGDLS, CDR2 YYNGEE. V dropped 4 bases and J dropped 5 bases, with 13 bases sitting between them. CDR3 length: 13 residues.

This chain uses TRBV15 with TRBJ2-2, with D perhaps matching TRBD1 (6 bases). CDR1 is LNHNV and CDR2 is YYDKDF in the germline V gene (reference sequence). The CDR3 covers 14 residues. Trimming stripped 4 bases from V and 1 base from J, with 7 bases between. The DNA of the CDR3 is TGTGCCACCAGCAAGGACAGGAACACCGGGGAGCTGTTTTTT. Translation: CATSKDRNTGELFF.